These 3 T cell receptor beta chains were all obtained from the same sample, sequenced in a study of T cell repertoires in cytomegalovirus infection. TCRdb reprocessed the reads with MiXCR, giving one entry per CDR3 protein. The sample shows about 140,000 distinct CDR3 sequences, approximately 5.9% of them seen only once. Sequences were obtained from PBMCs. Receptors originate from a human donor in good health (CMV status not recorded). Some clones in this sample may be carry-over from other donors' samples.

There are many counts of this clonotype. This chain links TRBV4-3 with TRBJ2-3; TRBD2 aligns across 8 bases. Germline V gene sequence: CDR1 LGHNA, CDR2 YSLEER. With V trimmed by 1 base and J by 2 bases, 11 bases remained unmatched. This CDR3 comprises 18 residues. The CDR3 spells CASSQASGGPTYTDTQYF. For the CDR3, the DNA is TGCGCCAGCAGCCAAGCGAGCGGGGGCCCTACTTACACAGATACGCAGTATTTT.

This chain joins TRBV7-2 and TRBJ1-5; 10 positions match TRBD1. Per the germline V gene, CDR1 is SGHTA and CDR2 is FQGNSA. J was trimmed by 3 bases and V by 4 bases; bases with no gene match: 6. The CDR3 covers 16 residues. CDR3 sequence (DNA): TGTGCCAGCAGCTGGGACAGGGGTAGACCCAATCAGCCCCAGCATTTT. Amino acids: CASSWDRGRPNQPQHF.

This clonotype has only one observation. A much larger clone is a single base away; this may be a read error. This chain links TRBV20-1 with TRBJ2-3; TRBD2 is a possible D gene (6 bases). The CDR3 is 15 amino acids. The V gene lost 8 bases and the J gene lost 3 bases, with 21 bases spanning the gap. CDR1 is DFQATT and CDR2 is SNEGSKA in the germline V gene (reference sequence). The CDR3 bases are TGCAGTACTACAAGGGCCAAGGGGAGGACAGATACGCAGTATTTT. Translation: CSTTRAKGRTDTQYF.